This T cell receptor beta chain comes out of a study of blood T cells in healthy people across ages. Trimming shortened V by 3 bases and J by 0 bases, and 11 bases separated the two germline ends. Germline V gene data show CDR1 as SGHRS and CDR2 as YFSETQ. The CDR3 sequence is 15 residues long. About this clonotype itself: Its antigen remains unknown.

The use of a sample-barcoded 5' primer and a J-beta primer mix characterized a second PCR of roughly 7 to 11 cycles. MiXCR was run by TCRdb on the 5' RACE reads, yielding one entry per CDR3 protein. This sample yields some 800,000 distinct CDR3 sequences, of which roughly 44% are seen a single time; around 18% belongs to the top ten. Study findings and constraints: Higher diversity and more naive CD4+ cells were features of long-lived donors, compared to aged donors. Expanded clonotype shifts may have been confounded, as the donors had an unknown CMV status.

Per-sample yields of isolated PBMCs were at least 6.5 million. The chain couples TRBV5-1 to TRBJ2-3; D is perhaps TRBD1 (6 bases). Specimen: blood. The TCR was taken from a man between 60 and 75 years old in good health. The CDR3 coding sequence is TGCGCCAGCAGCTCTCAGGGGCCCAGCACAGATACGCAGTATTTT. Its protein product is CASSSQGPSTDTQYF.